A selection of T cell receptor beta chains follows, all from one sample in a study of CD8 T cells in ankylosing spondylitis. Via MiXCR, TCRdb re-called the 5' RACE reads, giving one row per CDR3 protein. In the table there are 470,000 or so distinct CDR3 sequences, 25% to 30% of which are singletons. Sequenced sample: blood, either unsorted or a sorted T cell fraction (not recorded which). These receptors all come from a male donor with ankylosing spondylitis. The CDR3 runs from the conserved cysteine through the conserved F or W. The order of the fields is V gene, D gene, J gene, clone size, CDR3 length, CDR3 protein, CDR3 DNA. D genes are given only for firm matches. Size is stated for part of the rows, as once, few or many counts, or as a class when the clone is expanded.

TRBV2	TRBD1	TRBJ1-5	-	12	CASGDSYQPQHF	TGTGCCAGCGGGGACAGCTATCAGCCCCAGCATTTT
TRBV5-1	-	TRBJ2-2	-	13	CASSTQDTGELFF	TGCGCCAGCAGTACTCAAGACACCGGGGAGCTGTTTTTT
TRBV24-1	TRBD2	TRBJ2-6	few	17	CATSDSGRGTTANVLTF	TGTGCCACCAGTGATTCCGGTCGGGGGACTACGGCCAACGTCCTGACTTTC
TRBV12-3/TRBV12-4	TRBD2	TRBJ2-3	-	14	CASKIAGGGDTQYF	TGTGCCAGCAAAATAGCGGGAGGGGGAGATACGCAGTATTTT
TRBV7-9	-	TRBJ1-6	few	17	CASSLGPERGYNSPLHF	TGTGCCAGCAGCTTAGGACCGGAACGTGGGTATAATTCACCCCTCCACTTT
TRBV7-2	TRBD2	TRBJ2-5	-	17	CASSSLGTSGRGTTQYF	TGTGCCAGCAGCTCTTTGGGGACTAGCGGGAGGGGCACGACCCAGTACTTC
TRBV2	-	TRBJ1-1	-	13	CASSEGAGTEAFF	TGTGCCAGCAGTGAAGGCGCGGGCACTGAAGCTTTCTTT
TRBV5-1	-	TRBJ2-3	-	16	CASSPLPGSSTDTQYF	TGCGCCAGCAGCCCGCTGCCAGGATCTAGCACAGATACGCAGTATTTT
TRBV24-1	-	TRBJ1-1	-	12	CATSMGDTEAFF	TGTGCCACCAGTATGGGGGACACTGAAGCTTTCTTT
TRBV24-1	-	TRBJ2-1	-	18	CATSDSPGGIGSYNEQFF	TGTGCCACCAGTGATTCCCCCGGGGGAATAGGCTCCTACAATGAGCAGTTCTTC
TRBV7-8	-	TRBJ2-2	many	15	CASSLGITNTGELFF	TGTGCCAGCAGCTTAGGGATAACCAACACCGGGGAGCTGTTTTTT
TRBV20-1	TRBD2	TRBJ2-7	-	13	CSAWTSGRGEQYF	TGCAGTGCTTGGACTAGCGGGAGGGGTGAGCAGTACTTC
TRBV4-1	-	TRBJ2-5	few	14	CASSRTAAQETQYF	TGCGCCAGCAGCCGAACAGCGGCCCAAGAGACCCAGTACTTC
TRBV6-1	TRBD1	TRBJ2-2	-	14	CASRSGGNDGELFF	TGTGCCAGCAGATCAGGGGGCAATGACGGGGAGCTGTTTTTT
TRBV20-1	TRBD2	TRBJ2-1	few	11	CSARGGDEQFF	TGCAGTGCTAGGGGGGGGGATGAGCAGTTCTTC